This T cell receptor (beta chain) was obtained from a study of T-cell memory formation after mild COVID-19 (dated by TCRdb to the early 2020s). In terms of the full investigation: Most TCR sequence clusters were specific to one of the two donors. In two donors, T-cell clones that expanded and contracted after mild COVID-19 were followed by sequencing TCRalpha and TCRbeta repertoires longitudinally. The cohort was made up of two young adult volunteers, one female and one male, who were previously healthy. The investigation overall reported the following: Some responding clones were detected in pre-infection memory, which suggested that pre-existing cross-reactive memory T cells had joined the SARS-CoV-2 response. Balanced CD4/CD8 phenotypes were observed for clones contracting from day 15 to 85, whereas a bias towards CD4+ was observed for a second wave of clones expanding from day 15 to 37. The study covered only a couple of mild cases, and larger cohorts including severe cases with pre-infection samples were considered necessary. SARS-CoV-2 specificity of the second-wave clones peaking on day 37 was not confirmed. Contracting CD4+ clones turned up mainly in the CM and EM memory subsets, whereas EMRA was where CD8+ clones were enriched.

A note on this clonotype: The clone's antigen remains unknown. No base quality values were provided; no much bigger clone lies one nucleotide off.

PBMCs were isolated by Ficoll-Paque density gradient centrifugation. The germline V gene encodes CDR1 LNHNV and CDR2 YYDKDF (reference sequence). CDR3 length: 20 amino acids, cysteine to phenylalanine. The sequence is cut down to CDR3 DNA, 60 bases in frame from base 1. V is pruned by 2 bases and J by 0 bases, leaving 16 bases of the junction without a gene match. The instrument given in TCRdb is Illumina NovaSeq 6000. TCRalpha and TCRbeta cDNA libraries were built by 5'RACE with constant-segment primers, adding sample barcodes and unique molecular identifiers. RNA was extracted from every sample with Trizol reagent. Libraries were amplified in two PCR steps, with a second sample barcode and Illumina TruSeq adapters added in the second step. The libraries were sequenced on an Illumina NovaSeq using 2 x 150 bp paired-end reads. The published analysis was carried out like this. With migec v1.2.7, reads were demultiplexed and then collapsed into UMI-guided consensus sequences. Using mixcr v2.1.11, the UMI consensuses were aligned to TRA and TRB V and J templates and assembled into clonotypes. A clonotype was counted as expanded or contracted only when both edgeR and NoisET called the clonotype significant, with the noise models trained on biological replicates. For edgeR calls, the thresholds were a false discovery rate-adjusted p below 0.01 and a log2 fold-change of 1. As an exploratory analysis of dynamics, max-normalized trajectories of the 1000 most abundant clonotypes were examined by PCA with hierarchical clustering. Separately sequenced CD4+ and CD8+ repertoires were used to assign a CD4 or CD8 phenotype to each responding clone. TCRdb took the public reads, trimmed them with fastp at Q25, ran MiXCR for clone calling and kept in-frame beta chains. Entries that share a CDR3 protein sequence are merged under the most common genes and DNA. TCRdb, not the original authors, processed these V and J calls. The sample records about 140,000 distinct CDR3 sequences, approximately 14% of which are singletons. 13% to 15% of the sample comes from the top ten.

The rearranged chain carries TRBV15 and TRBJ2-7, and 10 bases in between align with TRBD2. Sequences were obtained from PBMCs or a T cell subset sorted from them (not recorded which). The receptor's source is an adult woman who had mild COVID-19 (a few samples of this study predate the infection). The sample titles of this study are shuffled in the database, so cell type and time point are left out; the donor was told from shared clones. The sequence in DNA is TGTGCCACCAGCAGACTCCGATCCCCCGGGACTAGCGACCGCTCCTACGAGCAGTACTTC. Its amino acids are CATSRLRSPGTSDRSYEQYF.